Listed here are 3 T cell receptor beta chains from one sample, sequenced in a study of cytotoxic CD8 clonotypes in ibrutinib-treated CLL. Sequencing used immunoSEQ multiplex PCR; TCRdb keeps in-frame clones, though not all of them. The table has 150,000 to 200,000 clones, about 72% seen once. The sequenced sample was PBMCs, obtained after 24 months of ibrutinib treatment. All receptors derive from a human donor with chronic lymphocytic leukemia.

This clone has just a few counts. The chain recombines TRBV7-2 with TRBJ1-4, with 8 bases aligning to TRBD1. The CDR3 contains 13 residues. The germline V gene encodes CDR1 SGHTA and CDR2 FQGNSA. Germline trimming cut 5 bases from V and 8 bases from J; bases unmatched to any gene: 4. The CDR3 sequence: CASSTDRAEKLFF. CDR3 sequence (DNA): TGTGCCAGCAGCACGGACAGGGCCGAAAAACTGTTTTTT.

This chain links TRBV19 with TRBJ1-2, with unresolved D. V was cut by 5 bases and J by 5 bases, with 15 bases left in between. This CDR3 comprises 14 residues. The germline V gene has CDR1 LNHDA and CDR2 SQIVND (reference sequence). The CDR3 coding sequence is TGTGCCAGTAGTGTACACGGACTACTATATGGCTACACCTTC. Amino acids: CASSVHGLLYGYTF.

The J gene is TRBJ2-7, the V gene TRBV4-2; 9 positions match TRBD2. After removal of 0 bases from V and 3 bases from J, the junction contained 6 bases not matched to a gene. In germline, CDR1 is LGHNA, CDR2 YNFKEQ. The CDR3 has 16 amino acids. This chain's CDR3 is CASSQERLAVGYEQYF. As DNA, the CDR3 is TGTGCCAGCAGCCAAGAGAGACTAGCGGTAGGCTACGAGCAGTACTTC.